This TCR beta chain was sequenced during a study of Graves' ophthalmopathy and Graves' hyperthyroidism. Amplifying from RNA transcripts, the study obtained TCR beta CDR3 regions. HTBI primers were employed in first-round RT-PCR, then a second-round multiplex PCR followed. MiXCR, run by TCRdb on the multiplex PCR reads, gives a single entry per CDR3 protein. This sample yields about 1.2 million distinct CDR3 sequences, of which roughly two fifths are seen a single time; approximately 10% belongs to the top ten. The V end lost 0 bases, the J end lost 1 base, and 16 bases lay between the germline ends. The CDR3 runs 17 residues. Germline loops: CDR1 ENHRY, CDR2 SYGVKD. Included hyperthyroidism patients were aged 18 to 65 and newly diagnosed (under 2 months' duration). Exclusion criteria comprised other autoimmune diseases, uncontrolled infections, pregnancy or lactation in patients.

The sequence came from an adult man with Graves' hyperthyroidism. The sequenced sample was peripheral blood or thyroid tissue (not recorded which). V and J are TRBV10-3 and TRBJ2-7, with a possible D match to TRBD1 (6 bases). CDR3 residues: CAISESFRGSVSYEQYF. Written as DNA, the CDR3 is TGTGCCATCAGTGAGTCGTTTAGGGGGAGCGTTTCCTACGAGCAGTACTTC.